This T cell receptor (beta chain) was sequenced in a study of a mutant IDH1 vaccine in newly diagnosed glioma. Study information: Earlier treatment was radiotherapy, temozolomide, or both, with most getting both.

About this clone itself: Antigen unknown.

Regarding time point: week 35, safety follow-up. Doses comprised 300 ug of mutant IDH1 20-mer peptide each, plus topical imiquimod. Every donor had a new WHO grade 3 or 4 astrocytoma that was IDH1-mutant, with loss of nuclear ATRX. Study-wide points: Less than 95% of patients showed vaccine-induced immune responses across multiple MHC alleles.

Germline loops: CDR1 SGHTA, CDR2 FQGNSA. The CDR3 extends over 12 amino acids. The V end was cut by 2 bases, the J end by 14 bases, with 13 bases between. Sequencing used immunoSEQ multiplex PCR; TCRdb keeps in-frame clones, though not all of them. This sample has over 60,000 clones, with more than 80% found just once. The material sequenced was PBMCs, taken from a glioma patient whose treatment included an IDH1 peptide vaccine. This TCR was sampled from a man aged 35 to 55 with glioma. The chain is built from TRBV7-2 and TRBJ2-1; D might be TRBD1 or TRBD2, each matching 6 bases. The CDR3 coding sequence is TGTGCCAGCAGCTTACTAAAGGGGGAGGAGTTCTTC. Protein: CASSLLKGEEFF.